Below, 18 T cell receptor beta chains from the same sample are listed, as sequenced in a study of blood T cell repertoires in COVID-19. Method: immunoSEQ multiplex PCR; TCRdb's copy keeps in-frame clones and lacks some. The table lists more than 200,000 clones, around 90% of them singletons, with 1.2% to 1.5% in the top ten. What was sequenced was peripheral blood. The receptors were sampled from an elderly man with acute or convalescent COVID-19.

The genes are TRBV7-2 and TRBJ2-2; 13 nucleotides match TRBD2. The J segment lost 7 bases and the V segment lost 4 bases, leaving 9 bases of the junction unmatched. Germline V gives CDR1 SGHTA, CDR2 FQGNSA. The CDR3 contains 17 residues. DNA for the CDR3: TGTGCCAGCAGCTCAGGACTAGCGGGAGTACGGGGCGGGGAGCTGTTTTTT. Amino acid sequence: CASSSGLAGVRGGELFF.

This chain links TRBV14 with TRBJ1-3, with no clear D. Germline V CDR1 and CDR2: SGHDN, FVKESK. This CDR3 region has 14 residues. V lost 4 bases to trimming and J lost 1 base, with 8 bases between them. The DNA for the CDR3 is TGTGCCAGCAGCCTCAGAGGATCTGGAAACACCATATATTTT. Translation: CASSLRGSGNTIYF.

V gene TRBV28 combines with J gene TRBJ1-5; no clear D gene. The CDR3 runs 11 residues. The germline V gene has CDR1 MDHEN and CDR2 SYDVKM. The V end was cut by 4 bases, the J end by 13 bases, with 11 bases between. CDR3: CASSSTRFQHF. CDR3 nucleotides: TGTGCCAGCAGTTCGACCAGGTTTCAGCATTTT.

The V call is TRBV2, the J call TRBJ1-5, with a tentative D call TRBD1 (5 bases). The CDR3 has 13 amino acids. In germline, CDR1 is SNHLY, CDR2 FYNNEI. V was cut by 6 bases and J by 7 bases, with 13 bases left in between. DNA of the CDR3: TGTGCCAGCAGCGCGACAGAGGCCCAGCCCCAGCATTTT. This encodes CASSATEAQPQHF.

Here the CDR3 reads CASSPNPGTGDSEQYF. CDR3 coding DNA: TGTGCCAGCAGCCCCAATCCCGGGACAGGGGATAGCGAGCAGTACTTC. The J gene is TRBJ2-7, the V gene TRBV7-6, with TRBD1 matching 10 bases. Germline trimming cut 5 bases from V and 6 bases from J; bases unmatched to any gene: 13. The germline V gene has CDR1 SGHVS and CDR2 FNYEAQ. The CDR3 length is 16 residues.

The chain recombines TRBV7-2 with TRBJ2-1, with D unresolved. The length of the CDR3 is 11 residues. The germline CDR1 and CDR2 sequences are SGHTA and FQGNSA. V lost 5 bases to trimming and J lost 8 bases, with 7 bases between them. The CDR3 nucleotides read TGTGCCAGCAGCCTAAGCCATGAGCAGTTCTTC. This encodes CASSLSHEQFF. Supplemented by reference TRBV7-2 and TRBJ2-1, the full variable domain reads GAGVSQSPSNKVTEKGKDVELRCDPISGHTALYWYRQSLGQGLEFLIYFQGNSAPDKSGLPSDRFSAERTGGSVSTLTIQRTQQEDSAVYLCASSLSHEQFFGPGTRLTVL.

The chain joins TRBV7-2 to TRBJ1-4, with D maybe TRBD1 (6 bases). The CDR3 spans 17 residues. CDR1 is SGHTA, CDR2 FQGNSA, per germline. V was pared by 1 base and J by 3 bases, with 15 bases between. Here the CDR3 reads CASSLDPNRVSNEKLFF. Written as DNA, the CDR3 is TGTGCCAGCAGCTTAGACCCCAACAGGGTTTCTAATGAAAAACTGTTTTTT.

The chain employs TRBV5-5 and TRBJ2-2, with 8 bases matching TRBD1. The V gene end was trimmed by 4 bases and the J gene end by 7 bases; junction bases not matched to a gene: 6. The CDR3 spans 14 residues. Germline CDR1 reads SGHKS; CDR2 reads YYEKEE (reference sequence). CDR3 amino acids: CASSTDRDGGELFF. The CDR3 coding sequence is TGTGCCAGCAGCACGGACAGGGACGGCGGGGAGCTGTTTTTT.

The chain uses TRBV6-5 and TRBJ1-2, with TRBD1 matching 7 bases. Germline-derived CDR1 and CDR2 are MNHEY and SVGAGI. V lost 6 bases to trimming and J lost 8 bases; unmatched junction nucleotides: 9. The CDR3 length is 13 residues. This CDR3 is CASSPGGGVGYTF. Here the CDR3 DNA reads TGTGCCAGCAGCCCAGGGGGTGGGGTGGGCTACACCTTC.

This clone has a single count. The chain recombines TRBV6-5 with TRBJ1-2; a weak D match, TRBD1 (5 bases). The CDR3 is 14 amino acids. In germline, CDR1 is MNHEY, CDR2 SVGAGI. V was pared by 6 bases and J by 7 bases, with 18 bases between. As DNA, the CDR3 is TGTGCCAGCAGGTCGACGGGGCGGGGTGTTGGCTACACCTTC. Translated, it gives CASRSTGRGVGYTF.

The chain is built from TRBV19 and TRBJ2-7; TRBD1 matches at 7 bases. Losses at the gene ends were 1 base for V and 2 bases for J; bases not matched to a gene: 5. CDR1 LNHDA and CDR2 SQIVND come from the germline V gene (reference sequence). The CDR3 runs 15 residues. The CDR3 DNA sequence: TGTGCCAGTAGTATAGCGGCAGGGGGTACCTACGAGCAGTACTTC. Its translation is CASSIAAGGTYEQYF.

This clone showed up just once. The V gene is TRBV7-3, the J gene TRBJ2-3; 8 nucleotides line up with TRBD2. Trimming at V came to 1 base and at J to 6 bases, leaving 9 bases not matched to a gene. This CDR3 spans 16 amino acids. Germline V lookup: CDR1 SGHTA, CDR2 FQGTGA. In DNA, the CDR3 is TGTGCCAGCAGCTTAAATCCGCGGGGGGCGCTTGATACGCAGTATTTT. Translated, it gives CASSLNPRGALDTQYF.

This clone was picked up one time. The V and J genes are TRBV19 and TRBJ2-6; 7 nucleotides line up with TRBD1. The CDR3 is made up of 16 amino acids. The V segment lost 5 bases and the J segment 4 bases; nucleotides outside the gene matches: 8. The germline V gene encodes CDR1 LNHDA and CDR2 SQIVND (reference sequence). This CDR3 reads CASSVTTGWGANVLTF. The CDR3 bases are TGTGCCAGTAGTGTCACGACAGGGTGGGGGGCCAACGTCCTGACTTTC.

There are a few counts of this clone. This chain connects TRBV19 to TRBJ1-1; a weak D match, TRBD1 (5 bases). Trimming left V 7 bases short and J 5 bases short, with 14 bases between. The CDR3 has 13 amino acids. Germline CDR1 LNHDA, CDR2 SQIVND (reference sequence). The CDR3 sequence: CASKLLGATEAFF. DNA of the CDR3: TGTGCCAGTAAGCTCTTAGGGGCGACTGAAGCTTTCTTT.

The chain carries TRBV19 and TRBJ2-2, with TRBD1 identical over 10 bases. CDR3 length equals 13 residues. Germline trimming cut 6 bases from V and 5 bases from J; bases unmatched to any gene: 0. CDR1 and CDR2 (germline): LNHDA, SQIVND (reference sequence). CDR3 loop: CASRGQGTGELFF. Here the CDR3 DNA reads TGTGCCAGTAGGGGACAGGGGACCGGGGAGCTGTTTTTT. Full variable domain (remainder filled in from reference TRBV19 and TRBJ2-2): DGGITQSPKYLFRKEGQNVTLSCEQNLNHDAMYWYRQDPGQGLRLIYYSQIVNDFQKGDIAEGYSVSREKKESFPLTVTSAQKNPTAFYLCASRGQGTGELFFGEGSRLTVL.

The chain employs TRBV7-8 and TRBJ1-2, with D unclear. The CDR3 contains 14 residues. Germline CDR1 SGHVS, CDR2 FQNEAQ. V dropped 4 bases and J dropped 3 bases, with 12 bases sitting between them. This CDR3 is CASSSGVWDYGYTF. In DNA form, the CDR3 reads TGTGCCAGCAGCTCCGGAGTGTGGGACTATGGCTACACCTTC.

The chain recombines TRBV14 with TRBJ2-1; 7 nucleotides align to TRBD2. The ends lost 1 base at V and 6 bases at J; junction bases unmatched: 6. The CDR3 totals 15 residues. The germline V gene has CDR1 SGHDN and CDR2 FVKESK. CDR3 DNA: TGTGCCAGCAGCCAAGCCCGCGGGAGCCTCAATGAGCAGTTCTTC. Its protein product is CASSQARGSLNEQFF. Full variable domain (missing parts from reference TRBV14 and TRBJ2-1): EAGVTQFPSHSVIEKGQTVTLRCDPISGHDNLYWYRRVMGKEIKFLLHFVKESKQDESGMPNNRFLAERTGGTYSTLKVQPAELEDSGVYFCASSQARGSLNEQFFGPGTRLTVL.

The chain employs TRBV4-3 and TRBJ2-7, with TRBD2 matching over 16 bases. V gave up 2 bases and J gave up 6 bases; unmatched junction bases: 7. Germline lookup yields CDR1 LGHNA and CDR2 YSLEER. The CDR3 is 17 amino acids. The CDR3: CASSQFGTSGRVREQYF. Here the CDR3 DNA reads TGCGCCAGCAGCCAATTTGGGACTAGCGGGAGGGTGCGCGAGCAGTACTTC.